This record concerns one T cell receptor beta chain sequence. V dropped 3 bases and J dropped 9 bases, with 12 bases sitting between them. Germline V gene lookup returns CDR1 SNHLY and CDR2 FYNNEI. This CDR3 contains 13 residues. TCRdb keeps only in-frame clones here, not all; method: immunoSEQ multiplex PCR. In the table there are 110,000 or so clones, 60% to 85% of which are singletons. These data originate in a study of blood T cell repertoires in COVID-19. Sample: peripheral blood. The sequence came from a man between 65 and 85 years old with acute or convalescent COVID-19. The gene calls are TRBV2 and TRBJ2-1, with TRBD2 as a possible D gene (5 bases). DNA of the CDR3: TGTGCCAGCAGTGATCATATTGAGGGTGAGCAGTTCTTC. Its translation is CASSDHIEGEQFF.